This is a list of T cell receptor beta chains from one sample in a study of blood T cell repertoires in COVID-19. Produced via immunoSEQ multiplex PCR; TCRdb's table is partial and in-frame only. The repertoire includes about 400,000 clones, roughly 90% of them detected once, and around 1.3% sits in the top ten. The sample taken for sequencing was peripheral blood. The receptors were gathered from a man aged 40-49 years with acute or convalescent COVID-19. CDR3s include the opening cysteine and the closing phenylalanine or tryptophan. The order of the fields is clone size, J gene, D gene, V gene, CDR3 DNA, CDR3 protein. A D gene is named only where the DNA matches it firmly. Where a row states a size, it is once, few, many or the class of an expanded clone; other rows omit it.

>.|TRBJ2-1|.|TRBV9
TGTGCCAGCAGCGGATCCCTAGTAGGTTTCTCCTACAATGAGCAGTTCTTC
CASSGSLVGFSYNEQFF
>.|TRBJ1-1|TRBD1|TRBV7-8
TGTGCCAGCAGCTTCCGACAGGGAGTAGGGACTGAAGCTTTCTTT
CASSFRQGVGTEAFF
>.|TRBJ1-2|TRBD1|TRBV6-5
TGTGCCAGCAGAACCGGGACAGGGGCCGGCTACACCTTC
CASRTGTGAGYTF
>few|TRBJ1-1|TRBD1|TRBV14
TGTGCCAGCAGCCAAAGGACAGGGACGAACACTGAAGCTTTCTTT
CASSQRTGTNTEAFF
>few|TRBJ1-5|.|TRBV5-6
TGTGCCAGCAGCAGTACGAGGGGGGGCGGCAATCAGCCCCAGCATTTT
CASSSTRGGGNQPQHF
>.|TRBJ2-5|.|TRBV12-2
TGTGCAAGTCGCTTAGATTGGCGGGGGGGGTACCAAGAGACCCAGTACTTC
CASRLDWRGGYQETQYF
>.|TRBJ1-2|.|TRBV10-3
TGTGCCATCAGTGAGGGGGGGAATTTCGTGGGCTACACCTTC
CAISEGGNFVGYTF
>.|TRBJ2-7|.|TRBV7-6
TGTGCCAGCAGCTTAGTCGGGGGTGAGGCCTACGAGCAGTACTTC
CASSLVGGEAYEQYF
>once|TRBJ2-4|.|TRBV19
TGTGCCAGTAGTCCGAGATTTATAGCCAAAAACATTCAGTACTTC
CASSPRFIAKNIQYF
>.|TRBJ1-2|TRBD1|TRBV7-9
TGTGCCAGCAGCCCCCGACAGGGTATGGTCTATGGCTACACCTTC
CASSPRQGMVYGYTF
>.|TRBJ1-5|.|TRBV24-1
TGTGCCACCCAGGATGCCCTGCGCAATCAGCCCCAGCATTTT
CATQDALRNQPQHF
>.|TRBJ2-3|.|TRBV7-2
TGTGCCAGCAGCTTACTGGGCGGGGTAGGGACAGATACGCAGTATTTT
CASSLLGGVGTDTQYF
>.|TRBJ1-6|TRBD1|TRBV2
TGTGCCAGCAGTGATTATAATTTAGGGGGCGGTTCACCCCTCCACTTT
CASSDYNLGGGSPLHF
>.|TRBJ2-3|.|TRBV28
TGTGCCAGCAGTTTGGTTGGCATTACGCAGTATTTT
CASSLVGITQYF
>once|TRBJ1-3|.|TRBV6-6
TGTGCCAGCAGTTACTCTCAGTTCTCTGGAAACACCATATATTTT
CASSYSQFSGNTIYF
>.|TRBJ2-7|.|TRBV27
TGTGCCAGCAGTTGGGGCCCACGAGCCTACGAGCAGTACTTC
CASSWGPRAYEQYF
>.|TRBJ2-7|TRBD2|TRBV7-2
TGTGCCAGCAGCTTAGCTGTCGGGGGGGTTTACGAGCAGTACTTC
CASSLAVGGVYEQYF
>.|TRBJ2-2|TRBD2|TRBV6-5
TGTGCCAGCACCAGAGGGACTAGTACCACCGGGGAGCTGTTTTTT
CASTRGTSTTGELFF
>.|TRBJ2-7|.|TRBV27
TGTGCCAGCAGTTTTGGCAAGCGTAACGAGCAGTACTTC
CASSFGKRNEQYF
>.|TRBJ1-2|.|TRBV6-2/TRBV6-3
TGTGCCAGCAGTTACGCTCGACAGAACTATGGCTACACCTTC
CASSYARQNYGYTF
>.|TRBJ1-2|.|TRBV7-8
TGTGCCAGCAGCTTAGGTCTTGACAGAGACTATGGCTACACCTTC
CASSLGLDRDYGYTF
>once|TRBJ1-1|TRBD1|TRBV28
TGTGCCAGCAGTTTGTACAGGGGGAGGATGAACACTGAAGCTTTCTTT
CASSLYRGRMNTEAFF
>.|TRBJ1-6|.|TRBV11-1
TGTGCCAGCAGCTTAGTGCGGGGCGCAAGCTCACCCCTCCACTTT
CASSLVRGASSPLHF
>.|TRBJ1-5|TRBD1|TRBV28
TGTGCCAGCAGTTTACTGGGGACAGAAAATCAGCCCCAGCATTTT
CASSLLGTENQPQHF
>.|TRBJ2-7|.|TRBV6-5
TGTGCCAGCAGTTACGCAGGGGGGTACGAGCAGTACTTC
CASSYAGGYEQYF
>.|TRBJ2-7|.|TRBV20-1
TGCAGTGCTGGGGGGAACTACGAGCAGTACTTC
CSAGGNYEQYF
>once|TRBJ1-1|.|TRBV10-1
TGCGCCAGCACTTGCGCGGGAACAGGTGTGGGGCCAAGCACTGAAGCTTTCTTT
CASTCAGTGVGPSTEAFF
>.|TRBJ1-5|.|TRBV19
TGTGCCAGTAAAAAAGGGGTCGGCAATCAGCCCCAGCATTTT
CASKKGVGNQPQHF
>.|TRBJ2-7|.|TRBV19
TGTGCCAGTAGTATAGCGGGCTACGAGCAGTACTTC
CASSIAGYEQYF
>.|TRBJ2-7|TRBD2|TRBV24-1
TGTGCCACCACCCCCCCTCTAGCGGGAGGGAGGGGGTACGAGCAGTACTTC
CATTPPLAGGRGYEQYF
>.|TRBJ2-2|TRBD2|TRBV7-6
TGTGCCAGCAGCTCTCTACTAGCGGGAGTAGAGACCGGGGAGCTGTTTTTT
CASSSLLAGVETGELFF